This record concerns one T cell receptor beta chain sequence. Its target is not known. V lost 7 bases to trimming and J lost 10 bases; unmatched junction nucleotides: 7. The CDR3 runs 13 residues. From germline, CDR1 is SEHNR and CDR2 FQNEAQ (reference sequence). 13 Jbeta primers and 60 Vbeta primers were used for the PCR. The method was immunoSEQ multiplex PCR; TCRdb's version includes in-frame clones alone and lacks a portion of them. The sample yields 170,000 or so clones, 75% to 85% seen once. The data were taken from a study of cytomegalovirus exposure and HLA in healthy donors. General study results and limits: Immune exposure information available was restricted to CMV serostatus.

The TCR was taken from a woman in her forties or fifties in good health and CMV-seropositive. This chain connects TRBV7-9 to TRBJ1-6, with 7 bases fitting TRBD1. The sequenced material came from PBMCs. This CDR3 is CASTGTVVSPLHF. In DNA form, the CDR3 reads TGTGCCAGCACGGGGACAGTGGTATCACCCCTCCACTTT.